The 29 T cell receptor beta chains below come from one sample, sequenced in a study of type 1 and type 2 diabetes patients. Genomic DNA was the PCR template. Multiplex PCR with 30 forward and 13 reverse primers amplified the TCR beta CDR3. TCRdb reprocessed the multiplex PCR reads with MiXCR, giving one entry per CDR3 protein. Of 280,000 or so distinct CDR3 sequences in the sample, around 47% are singletons; the top ten hold 12% to 15%. The sequencing sample was made of peripheral blood mononuclear cells (PBMCs). The origin of the receptors is a man aged 18 to 35 with type 2 diabetes.

A word on this clonotype: One junction end does not reproduce the germline sequence, and a read error may be involved. The CDR3 DNA follows: TGTGCCAGCAGTGAGAGGCGAGGAAACATTGAAGCTTTCTTT. Encoded protein: CASSERRGNIEAFF. The genes are TRBV12-3 or TRBV12-4 and TRBJ1-1; D is unresolved. CDR3 length: 14 amino acids.

This clonotype was seen only a few times. This CDR3 is CASSFEQPLMNTEAFF. DNA of the CDR3: TGCGCCAGCAGCTTCGAACAGCCACTAATGAACACTGAAGCTTTCTTT. The V gene is TRBV5-1, the J gene TRBJ1-1; D remains ambiguous. Trimming stripped 2 bases from V and 0 bases from J, with 14 bases between. This CDR3 has 16 amino acids. Germline V lookup: CDR1 SGHRS, CDR2 YFSETQ.

This clonotype was seen a few times. The chain couples TRBV7-2 to TRBJ2-7; D not resolved. This CDR3 region has 12 residues. The germline CDR1 and CDR2 sequences are SGHTA and FQGNSA. Trimming cost V 4 bases and J 3 bases, with 7 bases left between them. The CDR3: CASSSPYYEQYF. In DNA form, the CDR3 reads TGTGCCAGCAGCTCGCCGTACTACGAGCAGTACTTC.

This clonotype appeared a few times. The chain couples TRBV5-8 to TRBJ2-7; 7 positions match TRBD2. Germline V gene sequence: CDR1 SGHTS, CDR2 YDEGEE. The V gene end was trimmed by 4 bases and the J gene end by 3 bases; junction bases not matched to a gene: 13. The CDR3 has 16 residues. CDR3 sequence: CASSRLDGLGLYEQYF. CDR3 bases: TGTGCCAGCAGCCGACTAGATGGACTAGGCCTCTACGAGCAGTACTTC.

With respect to this clonotype: With a much larger clone just one base away, this may be a read error. This sequence joins TRBV6-1 and TRBJ2-5; D may be TRBD1 (7 bases). Germline loops: CDR1 MNHNS, CDR2 SASEGT. The CDR3 extends over 14 amino acids. For the CDR3, the DNA is TGTGCCATCAATGGAGGGGGCGCCGAAGAGACCCAGTGCTTC. It encodes CAINGGGAEETQCF.

The chain is built from TRBV7-8 and TRBJ2-7; D may be TRBD2 (5 bases). Trimming took off 6 bases at V and 3 bases at J, with 21 bases between the two ends. The germline V gene has CDR1 SGHVS and CDR2 FQNEAQ. This CDR3 comprises 16 residues. The CDR3 DNA reads TGTGCCAGCAGACCCCTCAGCGGAAAGGGCTACTACGAGCAGTACTTC. Its translation is CASRPLSGKGYYEQYF. The complete variable domain, with remaining parts taken from reference TRBV7-8 and TRBJ2-7, reads GAGVSQSPRYKVAKRGQDVALRCDPISGHVSLFWYQQALGQGPEFLTYFQNEAQLDKSGLPSDRFFAERPEGSVSTLKIQRTQQEDSAVYLCASRPLSGKGYYEQYFGPGTRLTVT.

The chain joins TRBV12-5 to TRBJ1-1, with 8 bases fitting TRBD1. The CDR3 sequence is 13 residues long. V dropped 4 bases and J dropped 7; count of bases not matched to a gene: 5. Looked up from germline, CDR1 is LGHNT and CDR2 is FRNRAP. This chain's CDR3 is CASGSPGQVEAFF. For the CDR3, the DNA is TGTGCTAGTGGTTCCCCGGGACAGGTTGAAGCTTTCTTT. Full variable domain (outside the CDR3, taken from reference TRBV12-5 and TRBJ1-1): DARVTQTPRHKVTEMGQEVTMRCQPILGHNTVFWYRQTMMQGLELLAYFRNRAPLDDSGMPKDRFSAEMPDATLATLKIQPSEPRDSAVYFCASGSPGQVEAFFGQGTRLTVV.

The J gene is TRBJ1-2, the V gene TRBV29-1; D gene uncertain. The germline CDR1 and CDR2 sequences are SQVTM and ANQGSEA. The CDR3 runs to 14 residues. The V and J ends lost 2 bases and 5 bases respectively, with 15 bases between them. CDR3 nucleotides: TGCAGCGTTGAAACCTCCAAGGGAAATTATGGCTACACCTTC. Protein product: CSVETSKGNYGYTF.

The gene calls are TRBV10-1 and TRBJ2-5; 8 nucleotides agree with TRBD2. The J call could be wrong; TRBJ2-1 is a better fit for the DNA end. CDR1 WNHNN and CDR2 SYGVQD come from the germline V gene (reference sequence). CDR3 size: 14 residues. The CDR3, as DNA: TGCGCCAGCAGAGTTACTAGCGGATCCAATGAGCAGTTCTTC. Protein product: CASRVTSGSNEQFF.

In its sample, this clonotype was seen a few times. The rearrangement uses TRBV20-1 and TRBJ2-5, with TRBD1 identical over 9 bases. Trimming at V came to 5 bases and at J to 5 bases, leaving 3 bases not matched to a gene. From germline, CDR1 is DFQATT and CDR2 SNEGSKA (reference sequence). This CDR3 comprises 12 residues. The CDR3 sequence: CSASGTGETQYF. The CDR3 bases are TGCAGTGCTTCCGGGACAGGGGAGACCCAGTACTTC.

The chain employs TRBV25-1 and TRBJ2-3; D may be TRBD1 or TRBD2 (6 bases each). V lost 5 bases and J lost 5, with 14 bases in between. The CDR3 has 14 amino acids. Germline CDR1 reads MGHDK; CDR2 reads SYGVNS. CDR3 nucleotides: TGTGCCAGCAGTTTTTGGGGGGCTGGAGATACGCAGTATTTT. This encodes CASSFWGAGDTQYF.

J is TRBJ2-2 and V is TRBV7-9, with D possibly TRBD2 on 5 matching bases. Trimming removed 9 bases from V and 4 bases from J, with 12 bases in between. The CDR3 has 13 residues. The V gene's germline CDR1 is SEHNR and CDR2 FQNEAQ (reference sequence). The CDR3 region is CASRQDFTGELFF. The CDR3 coding sequence is TGTGCCAGTAGGCAGGACTTCACCGGGGAGCTGTTTTTT.

The V and J genes are TRBV5-1 and TRBJ1-2; D perhaps matches TRBD1 (5 bases). Germline lookup yields CDR1 SGHRS and CDR2 YFSETQ. The CDR3 consists of 13 residues. V lost 8 bases and J 7 bases, leaving 18 bases between the germline ends. The CDR3 here is CARPFREFLGYTF. CDR3 bases: TGCGCCAGACCCTTCAGGGAATTTCTTGGCTACACCTTC.

The V and J genes are TRBV10-1 and TRBJ2-1, with 8 bases that match TRBD1. Germline V CDR1 and CDR2: WNHNN, SYGVQD (reference sequence). V gave up 5 bases and J gave up 6 bases; unmatched junction bases: 12. The CDR3 totals 16 residues. CDR3 nucleotides: TGCGCCAGCAGTCGTTACCGGGACAGGCGGGGCAATGAGCAGTTCTTC. This sequence encodes CASSRYRDRRGNEQFF.

There are a few counts of this clonotype. For the CDR3, the DNA is TGTGCCAGCTCCAGGGGGCTAAAAGAAAAACTGTTTTTT. It encodes CASSRGLKEKLFF. This sequence joins TRBV19 and TRBJ1-4; TRBD1 matches at 8 bases. Germline assignment: CDR1 LNHDA and CDR2 SQIVND (reference sequence). The CDR3 contains 13 residues. With V trimmed by 9 bases and J by 8 bases, 8 bases remained unmatched.

Details on this clonotype: Germline is not matched at one junction end, which may reflect a read error. This rearrangement joins TRBV7-8 to TRBJ2-7, with 11 nucleotides matching TRBD2. This CDR3 is built from 16 residues. The germline gives CDR1 SGHVS, CDR2 FQNEAQ. The CDR3 region is CASSQGLAASSYGQYF. CDR3 DNA: TGTGCCAGCAGCCAGGGACTAGCGGCGAGCTCCTACGGGCAGTACTTC.

The gene calls are TRBV7-3 and TRBJ1-1; unclear D gene. V shed 5 bases and J shed 1 base, with 14 bases lying between them. CDR1 and CDR2 from the germline V gene are SGHTA and FQGTGA. The CDR3 spans 15 residues. The CDR3, as DNA: TGTGCCAGCAGCAAAGGCGGGGTGAGGAACACTGAAGCTTTCTTT. Encoded protein: CASSKGGVRNTEAFF.

This clonotype has only a few counts. At one boundary the junction diverges from the germline segment, which might be a read error. The chain is built from TRBV7-6 and TRBJ1-5; D is undetermined. Germline CDR1 and CDR2: SGHVS and FNYEAQ. This CDR3 has 14 residues. The CDR3 loop reads CATSRATEAQPQHF. The CDR3 bases are TGTGCCACCAGCAGAGCGACGGAGGCGCAGCCCCAGCATTTT. The variable domain in full, completed from reference TRBV7-6 and TRBJ1-5, reads GAGVSQSPRYKVTKRGQDVALRCDPISGHVSLYWYRQALGQGPEFLTYFNYEAQQDKSGLPNDRFSAERPEGSISTLTIQRTEQRDSAMYRCATSRATEAQPQHFGDGTRLSIL.

This chain joins TRBV19 and TRBJ1-1; TRBD1 agrees at 7 bases. Trimming took 7 bases from V and 1 from J; bases not matched to a gene: 6. CDR3 length: 14 amino acids. Germline-derived CDR1 and CDR2 are LNHDA and SQIVND (reference sequence). DNA of the CDR3: TGTGCCAGTATAGCCGGGACAGAGAACACTGAAGCTTTCTTT. This translates into CASIAGTENTEAFF.

In regard to this clonotype: A read error may explain this, as a much larger clone is one base away. V gene TRBV30 combines with J gene TRBJ1-1; no clear D. CDR1 is GTSNPN, CDR2 SVGIG, per germline (reference sequence). This CDR3 is 10 amino acids long. V lost 2 bases and J 4 bases, leaving 2 bases between the germline ends. The CDR3 is CAWSSTEAFF. As DNA, the CDR3 is TGTGCCTGGAGTAGCACTGAAGCTTTCTTT.

The CDR3 here is CASSYGGTSGTGELFF. DNA of the CDR3: TGTGCCAGCAGTTACGGTGGGACTAGCGGGACCGGGGAGCTGTTTTTT. The chain carries TRBV6-6 and TRBJ2-2, with 12 bases identical to TRBD2. The CDR3 is 16 amino acids. Germline lookup yields CDR1 MNHNY and CDR2 SVGAGI (reference sequence). J gave up 5 bases and V 2 bases, and 3 bases lay outside the gene matches.

This chain connects TRBV12-3 or TRBV12-4 to TRBJ2-1; 8 positions agree with TRBD2. This CDR3 has 14 amino acids. V lost 2 bases, J lost 6 bases, and 3 bases stayed unmatched. The CDR3 DNA is TGTGCCAGCAGTTTAACGGGGGGGATCAATGAGCAGTTCTTC. This translates into CASSLTGGINEQFF.

The rearrangement joins TRBV14 to TRBJ1-1, with D unresolved. The CDR3 contains 15 residues. Germline V gives CDR1 SGHDN, CDR2 FVKESK. V gave up 5 bases and J gave up 2 bases, with 15 bases separating them. CDR3 region: CASSLPFPINTEAFF. The CDR3 bases are TGTGCCAGCAGCTTACCGTTCCCTATAAACACTGAAGCTTTCTTT.

Concerning this clonotype: This CDR3 fails to terminate in the conserved phenylalanine or tryptophan, so it likely reflects a read error. This chain joins TRBV10-1 and TRBJ2-2, with a tentative D call TRBD2 (6 bases). V lost 3 bases to trimming and J lost 3 bases, with 8 bases between them. Germline assignment: CDR1 WNHNN and CDR2 SYGVQD (reference sequence). The CDR3 runs 14 residues. Here the CDR3 reads CASSDREDTGELFS. The CDR3, as DNA: TGCGCCAGCAGTGACAGGGAGGACACCGGGGAGCTGTTTTCT.

This clonotype has just a few counts. V usage is TRBV12-3 or TRBV12-4 and J usage is TRBJ1-1; D gene unclear. The CDR3 is 15 residues long. Trimming stripped 3 bases from V and 0 bases from J, with 11 bases between. CDR3 coding DNA: TGTGCCAGCAGTTTTTCCTCTCGTCTGAACACTGAAGCTTTCTTT. It is translated as CASSFSSRLNTEAFF.

This clonotype came up a few times. The chain couples TRBV7-8 to TRBJ1-2; 7 positions match TRBD1. This CDR3 is 14 amino acids long. Germline assignment: CDR1 SGHVS and CDR2 FQNEAQ. The V segment lost 5 bases and the J segment 2 bases; nucleotides outside the gene matches: 5. The CDR3 bases are TGTGCCAGCAGCCTTACGGGACAGAACTATGGCTACACCTTC. The encoded protein is CASSLTGQNYGYTF.

This clonotype appeared a few times. The genes are TRBV2 and TRBJ2-1; 11 bases line up with TRBD2. The V segment lost 6 bases and the J segment 5 bases; nucleotides outside the gene matches: 6. Germline V gives CDR1 SNHLY, CDR2 FYNNEI. The CDR3 is made up of 15 amino acids. CDR3 amino acids: CASSLTSGGHNEQFF. CDR3 DNA: TGTGCCAGCAGCTTAACTAGCGGGGGACACAATGAGCAGTTCTTC.

Only a few counts were recorded for this clonotype. The chain recombines TRBV10-3 with TRBJ1-2, with TRBD1 matching over 7 bases. V shed 2 bases, J shed 5 bases, and the junction held 11 bases outside the gene matches. The CDR3 runs to 16 residues. Germline loops: CDR1 ENHRY, CDR2 SYGVKD. As DNA, the CDR3 is TGTGCCATCAGTGAGCTTCACAGGGGCCGGCTGTATGGCTACACCTTC. It is translated as CAISELHRGRLYGYTF.

The CDR3, as DNA: TGTGCCTGCCCGGGACCCATCACCGGGGAGCTGTTTTTT. The encoded protein is CACPGPITGELFF. The rearrangement joins TRBV30 to TRBJ2-2; the D gene could be TRBD1 or TRBD2 (5 bases each). Germline V gene lookup returns CDR1 GTSNPN and CDR2 SVGIG (reference sequence). V lost 6 bases, J lost 4 bases, and 12 bases lay in between. The CDR3 length is 13 residues.